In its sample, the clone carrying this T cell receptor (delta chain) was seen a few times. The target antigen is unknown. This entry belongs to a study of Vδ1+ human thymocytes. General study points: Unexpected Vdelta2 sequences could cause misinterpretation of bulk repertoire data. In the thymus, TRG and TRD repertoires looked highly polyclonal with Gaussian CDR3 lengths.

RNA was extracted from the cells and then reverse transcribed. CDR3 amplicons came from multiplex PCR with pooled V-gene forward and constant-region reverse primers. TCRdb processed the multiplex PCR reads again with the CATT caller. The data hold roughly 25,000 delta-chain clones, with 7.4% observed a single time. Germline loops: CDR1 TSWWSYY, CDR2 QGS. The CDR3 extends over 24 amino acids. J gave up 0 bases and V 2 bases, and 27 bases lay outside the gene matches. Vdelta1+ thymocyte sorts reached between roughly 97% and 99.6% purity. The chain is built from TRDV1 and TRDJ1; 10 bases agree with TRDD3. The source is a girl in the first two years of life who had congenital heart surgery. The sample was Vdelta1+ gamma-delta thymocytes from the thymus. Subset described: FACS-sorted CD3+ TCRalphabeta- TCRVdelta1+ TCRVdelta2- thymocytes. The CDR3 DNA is TGTGCTCTTGGGGAAGCTAGACCCACTTGGTATGGGGGATACTATTGTTTGTACACCGATAAACTCATCTTT. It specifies CALGEARPTWYGGYYCLYTDKLIF.